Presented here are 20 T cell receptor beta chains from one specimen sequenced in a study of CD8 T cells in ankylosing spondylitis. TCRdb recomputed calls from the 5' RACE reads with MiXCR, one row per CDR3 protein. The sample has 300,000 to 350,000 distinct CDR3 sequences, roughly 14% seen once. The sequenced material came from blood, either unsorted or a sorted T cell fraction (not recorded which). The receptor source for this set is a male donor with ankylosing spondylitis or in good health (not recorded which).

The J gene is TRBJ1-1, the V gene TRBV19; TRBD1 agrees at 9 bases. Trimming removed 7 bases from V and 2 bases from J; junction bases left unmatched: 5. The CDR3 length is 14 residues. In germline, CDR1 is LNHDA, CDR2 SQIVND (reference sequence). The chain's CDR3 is CASKMDRGNTEAFF. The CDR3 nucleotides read TGTGCCAGTAAAATGGACAGGGGCAACACTGAAGCTTTCTTT.

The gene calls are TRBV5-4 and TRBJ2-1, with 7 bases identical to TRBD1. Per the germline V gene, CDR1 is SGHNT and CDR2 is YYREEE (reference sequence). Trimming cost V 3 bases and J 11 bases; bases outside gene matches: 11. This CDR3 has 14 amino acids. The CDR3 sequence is CASSSRTGYPKQFF. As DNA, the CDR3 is TGTGCCAGCAGCTCCCGGACAGGCTACCCCAAGCAGTTCTTC.

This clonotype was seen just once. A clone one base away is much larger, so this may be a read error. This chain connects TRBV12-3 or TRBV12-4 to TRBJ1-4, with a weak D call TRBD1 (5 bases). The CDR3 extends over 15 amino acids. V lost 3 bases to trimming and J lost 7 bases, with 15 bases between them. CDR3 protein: CASSFLGAGGEKLFF. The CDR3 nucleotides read TGTGCCAGCAGTTTCCTTGGGGCTGGGGGTGAAAAACTGTTTTTT.

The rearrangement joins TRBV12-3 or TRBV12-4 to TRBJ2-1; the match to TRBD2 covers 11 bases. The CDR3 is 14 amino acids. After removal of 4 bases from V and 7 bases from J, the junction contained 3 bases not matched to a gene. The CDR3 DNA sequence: TGTGCCAGCAGTTGGACTAGCGGGCCAAATGAGCAGTTCTTC. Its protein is CASSWTSGPNEQFF.

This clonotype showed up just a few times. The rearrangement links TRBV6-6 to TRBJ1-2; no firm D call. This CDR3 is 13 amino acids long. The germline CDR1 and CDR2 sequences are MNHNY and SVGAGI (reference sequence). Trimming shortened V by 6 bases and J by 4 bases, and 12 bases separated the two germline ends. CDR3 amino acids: CASSQGLSYGYTF. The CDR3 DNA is TGTGCCAGCAGCCAAGGGCTCAGCTATGGCTACACCTTC.

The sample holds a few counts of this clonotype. CDR3 sequence: CASRNWGMEQYF. CDR3 sequence (DNA): TGTGCCAGCAGAAATTGGGGGATGGAGCAGTACTTC. The chain carries TRBV12-3 or TRBV12-4 and TRBJ2-7; the D call may be TRBD1 or TRBD2 (5 bases each). The CDR3 is 12 residues long. Trimming removed 6 bases from V and 7 bases from J, with 13 bases in between.

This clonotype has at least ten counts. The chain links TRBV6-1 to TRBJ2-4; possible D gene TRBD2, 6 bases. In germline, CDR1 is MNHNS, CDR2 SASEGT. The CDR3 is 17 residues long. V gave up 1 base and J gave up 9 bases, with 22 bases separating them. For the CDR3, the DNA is TGTGCCAGCAGTGAAGTGGGAGGTGTGGTTTTTCGTAGCATTCAGTACTTC. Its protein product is CASSEVGGVVFRSIQYF.

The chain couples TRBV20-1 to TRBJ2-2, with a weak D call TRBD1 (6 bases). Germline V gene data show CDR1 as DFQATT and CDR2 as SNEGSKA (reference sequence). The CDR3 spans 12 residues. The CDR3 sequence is CSLRQAGGELFF. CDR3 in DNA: TGCAGCCTTCGACAGGCGGGCGGGGAGCTGTTTTTT.

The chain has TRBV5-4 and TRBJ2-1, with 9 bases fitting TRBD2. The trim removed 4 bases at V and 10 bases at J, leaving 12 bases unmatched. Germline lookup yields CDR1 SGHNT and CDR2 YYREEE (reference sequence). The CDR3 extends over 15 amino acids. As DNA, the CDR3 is TGTGCCAGCAGCCGTGGGGCGGGGGGGCCGGAAGAGCAGTTCTTC. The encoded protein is CASSRGAGGPEEQFF.

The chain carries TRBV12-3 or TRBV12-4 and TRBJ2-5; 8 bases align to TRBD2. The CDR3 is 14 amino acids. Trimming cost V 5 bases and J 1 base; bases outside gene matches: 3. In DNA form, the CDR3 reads TGTGCCAGCAGTCCTAGCGGGCCCCAAGAGACCCAGTACTTC. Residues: CASSPSGPQETQYF.

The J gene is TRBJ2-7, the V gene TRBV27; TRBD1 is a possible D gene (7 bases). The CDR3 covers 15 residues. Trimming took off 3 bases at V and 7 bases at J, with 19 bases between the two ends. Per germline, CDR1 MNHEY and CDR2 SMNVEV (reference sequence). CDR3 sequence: CASSLSTTGAGEQYF. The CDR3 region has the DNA TGTGCCAGCAGTTTGTCAACCACAGGGGCGGGGGAGCAGTACTTC.

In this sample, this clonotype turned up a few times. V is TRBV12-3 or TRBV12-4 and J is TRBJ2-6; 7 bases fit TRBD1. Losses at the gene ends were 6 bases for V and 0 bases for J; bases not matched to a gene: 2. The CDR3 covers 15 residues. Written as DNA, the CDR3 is TGTGCCAGCAGGACAGGGAACTCTGGGGCCAACGTCCTGACTTTC. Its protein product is CASRTGNSGANVLTF.

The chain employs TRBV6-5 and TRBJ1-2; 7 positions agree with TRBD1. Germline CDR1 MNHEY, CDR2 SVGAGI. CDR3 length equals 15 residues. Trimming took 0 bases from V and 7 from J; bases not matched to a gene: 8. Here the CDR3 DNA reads TGTGCCAGCAGTTACTCAAGACAGGGAGAATTTGGCTACACCTTC. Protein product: CASSYSRQGEFGYTF.

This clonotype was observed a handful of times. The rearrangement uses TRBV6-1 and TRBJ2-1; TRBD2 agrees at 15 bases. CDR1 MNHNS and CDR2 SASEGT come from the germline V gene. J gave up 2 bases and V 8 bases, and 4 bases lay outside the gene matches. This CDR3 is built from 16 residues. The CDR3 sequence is CASRWTSGRAYNEQFF. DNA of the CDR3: TGTGCCAGCCGGTGGACTAGCGGGAGGGCCTACAATGAGCAGTTCTTC.

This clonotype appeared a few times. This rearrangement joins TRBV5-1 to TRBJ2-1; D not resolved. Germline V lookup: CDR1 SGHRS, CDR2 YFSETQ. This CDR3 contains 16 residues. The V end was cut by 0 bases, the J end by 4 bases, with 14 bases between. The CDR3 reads CASSLGGSPKYNEQFF. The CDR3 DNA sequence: TGCGCCAGCAGCTTGGGGGGTAGCCCTAAATACAATGAGCAGTTCTTC.

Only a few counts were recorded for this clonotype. CDR3 sequence: CASRDQGPYGYTF. Written as DNA, the CDR3 is TGTGCCAGCAGGGATCAGGGGCCCTATGGCTACACCTTC. V is TRBV9 and J is TRBJ1-2, with D possibly being TRBD1 (6 bases). Germline CDR1 SGDLS, CDR2 YYNGEE. The V gene lost 5 bases and the J gene lost 4 bases, with 12 bases spanning the gap. The CDR3 runs 13 residues.

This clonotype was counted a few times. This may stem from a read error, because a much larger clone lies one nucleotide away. CDR3 residues: CASSLAAETQYF. The DNA of the CDR3 is TGCGCCAGCAGCTTGGCCGCGGAGACCCAGTACTTC. The genes are TRBV5-1 and TRBJ2-5; D unresolved. Trimming shortened V by 0 bases and J by 5 bases, and 5 bases separated the two germline ends. The germline V gene has CDR1 SGHRS and CDR2 YFSETQ. The CDR3 spans 12 residues.

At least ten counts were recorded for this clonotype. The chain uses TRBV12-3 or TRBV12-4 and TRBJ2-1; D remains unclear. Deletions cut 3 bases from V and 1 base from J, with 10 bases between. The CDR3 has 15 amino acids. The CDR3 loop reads CASSFAGGSYNEQFF. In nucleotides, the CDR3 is TGTGCCAGCAGTTTCGCCGGTGGTTCCTACAATGAGCAGTTCTTC.

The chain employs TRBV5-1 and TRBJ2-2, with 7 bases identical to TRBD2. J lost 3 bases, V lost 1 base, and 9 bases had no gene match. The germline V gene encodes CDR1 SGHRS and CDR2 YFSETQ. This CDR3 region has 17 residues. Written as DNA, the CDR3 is TGCGCCAGCAGCTTGAGGGGTGGCGGGAGCGACACCGGGGAGCTGTTTTTT. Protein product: CASSLRGGGSDTGELFF.

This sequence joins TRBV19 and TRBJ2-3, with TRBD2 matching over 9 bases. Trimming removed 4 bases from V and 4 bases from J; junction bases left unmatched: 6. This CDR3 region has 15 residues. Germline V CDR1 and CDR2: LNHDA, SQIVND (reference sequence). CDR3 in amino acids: CASSRLAAGADTQYF. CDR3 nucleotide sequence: TGTGCCAGTAGTAGACTAGCGGCCGGGGCAGATACGCAGTATTTT.